The T cell receptor beta chain under discussion was sequenced for a study of regulatory T cells in long-lasting Graves disease. Building the TCR beta libraries relied on iRepertoire HTBI primers, and CDR3 regions underwent Arm-PCR. TCRdb fed the multiplex PCR reads into MiXCR, producing one record per CDR3 protein. The sample holds hundreds of thousands of distinct CDR3 sequences, approximately 15% seen once. This sample's time point: newly diagnosed GD, antithyroid drugs for less than 3 months. The TCR library was made from RNA extracted from PBMCs. This clonotype was counted only a few times. Its cognate antigen is unknown. The study's findings and limits: Accuracy may have suffered from the small sample size. The persistent group shared around 2,600 public clonotypes, more than the 950 to 1,000 shared by new patients.

Trimming pared 1 base from V and 7 bases from J, leaving 12 bases between. From germline, CDR1 is SGHRS and CDR2 YFSETQ. The CDR3 has 13 residues. This same sample was also part of a study on T cells in Graves' hyperthyroidism and ophthalmopathy. That paper adds: TCR CDR3 regions were first amplified by RT-PCR with HTBI primers.

The sequence was obtained from a middle-aged man with Graves disease. The sequenced sample was peripheral blood mononuclear cells (PBMCs), obtained at new diagnosis, from a patient treated with antithyroid drugs. This chain connects TRBV5-1 to TRBJ2-7, with D maybe TRBD1 (6 bases). The CDR3 reads CASSLFTGKEQYF. In nucleotides, the CDR3 is TGCGCCAGCAGCTTGTTTACAGGGAAGGAGCAGTACTTC.